This TCR beta chain was obtained from a study of CD8 T cells in ankylosing spondylitis (dated by TCRdb to the late 2010s). Some background on the complete study: The study set out to find disease-linked TCR variants by profiling T cell receptor beta repertoires in ankylosing spondylitis patients and healthy donors. In total, the full study cohort was made up of over a hundred healthy donors and 25 or so ankylosing spondylitis patients. Peripheral blood samples were taken, and synovial fluid was additionally collected from ankylosing spondylitis patients.

TCRdb records Illumina HiSeq 2500 as the sequencer. Quantitative 5'-RACE with molecular barcodes was the method used to prepare the TCR beta libraries. The authors' pipeline ran thus. A new computational method, built on a probabilistic model of VDJ rearrangement, was used to identify disease-linked TCR variants. TCRdb reprocessing: public reads trimmed at Q25 with fastp, clones called with MiXCR, in-frame beta chains kept. Rows with a matching CDR3 protein are joined into one entry that keeps the most common DNA and genes. For this entry, the V and J calls and clone size follow TCRdb and not the study's own pipeline. Across this sample there are about 540,000 distinct CDR3 sequences, with more than 9.5% seen only once. The top ten clonotypes cover around 7% of the sample. Including cysteine and phenylalanine, the CDR3 has 13 amino acids. Left in the record is the CDR3 DNA by itself, 39 bases read in frame from the first base. The germline V gene (reference sequence) provides CDR1 SGHAT and CDR2 FQDESV. At the junction V is shortened by 5 bases and J by 5 bases, with 12 bases in between.

Broader findings and caveats from the paper: Some TCR beta motif variants had previously been reported in synovial fluid and blood of reactive arthritis patients, which suggested common disease-initiation mechanisms. Significant enrichment of the disease-linked clones was reported in matched synovial fluid samples from ankylosing spondylitis patients. A TCR beta motif made up of several highly homologous amino acid variants appeared to be characteristic of blood from ankylosing spondylitis patients. In peripheral blood, the disease-linked clones were found at relatively low frequencies and had a CD8+ phenotype.

Details on this clonotype: Its antigen specificity is not known. It has no much larger one-base neighbor in the sample; base qualities were not kept.

The material sequenced was blood, either unsorted or a sorted T cell fraction (not recorded which). This clonotype originated in a male donor with ankylosing spondylitis. The chain links TRBV11-1 with TRBJ2-5, with the D segment identity uncertain. This receptor has the CDR3 CASSPGPTETQYF. The DNA reads as follows: TGTGCCAGCAGCCCTGGGCCCACCGAGACCCAGTACTTC.